Below, one T cell receptor beta chain is given with its context. V dropped 5 bases and J dropped 1 base, with 11 bases sitting between them. CDR3 length equals 14 residues. The V gene's germline CDR1 is LNHDA and CDR2 SQIVND (reference sequence). This record comes from a study of blood T cell repertoires in COVID-19. Looking at the study overall: Some COVID-19 samples were acute and others convalescent; all came from the United States, Italy and Spain. T cells, B-cell-depleted T cells, or PBMCs supplied cDNA or gDNA.

Original methodology: Scientists estimated how many nucleated cells there were by amplifying reference gene primers. Produced via immunoSEQ multiplex PCR; TCRdb's table is partial and in-frame only. V and J calls plus clone size are reproduced from that table; the DNA served to infer D and trimming. The table has under 300,000 clones, roughly 82% seen once. The chain links TRBV19 to TRBJ1-1; no clear D. The sample was peripheral blood. The sequence was collected from an elderly man with acute or convalescent COVID-19. The CDR3 reads CASSPREGNTEAFF. DNA of the CDR3: TGTGCCAGTAGTCCCCGCGAGGGGAACACTGAAGCTTTCTTT. The full variable domain, its missing parts supplied by reference TRBV19 and TRBJ1-1, is DGGITQSPKYLFRKEGQNVTLSCEQNLNHDAMYWYRQDPGQGLRLIYYSQIVNDFQKGDIAEGYSVSREKKESFPLTVTSAQKNPTAFYLCASSPREGNTEAFFGQGTRLTVV.